Following are 9 T cell receptor beta chains from one sample sequenced in a study of blood T cells in healthy people across ages. Next came a second PCR, run for about 6 to 12 cycles, which used a sample-barcoded 5' primer along with a J-beta primer mix. TCRdb processed the 5' RACE reads anew with MiXCR; each CDR3 protein has one entry. This table has about 1.1 million distinct CDR3 sequences, less than 45% appearing once. Sequences were obtained from blood. The receptor set was obtained from a man between 18 and 35 years old in good health.

The chain combines TRBV27 with TRBJ2-2; D is perhaps TRBD1 or TRBD2 (5 bases each). Deletions cut 7 bases from V and 4 bases from J, with 10 bases between. CDR3 length: 13 amino acids. Germline lookup yields CDR1 MNHEY and CDR2 SMNVEV (reference sequence). CDR3 sequence: CASIRDPTGELFF. CDR3 DNA: TGTGCCAGCATACGGGACCCCACCGGGGAGCTGTTTTTT.

Many counts were recorded for this clonotype. This chain joins TRBV20-1 and TRBJ2-1; TRBD1 agrees at 10 bases. The germline gives CDR1 DFQATT, CDR2 SNEGSKA (reference sequence). CDR3 size: 13 residues. DNA for the CDR3: TGCAGATGGGACAGGGGTACATCCAATGAGCAGTTCTTC. The encoded protein is CRWDRGTSNEQFF.

This chain joins TRBV9 and TRBJ1-2, with TRBD1 as a possible D gene (6 bases). Germline CDR1 is SGDLS and CDR2 is YYNGEE. CDR3 length: 17 amino acids. Trimming took 2 bases from V and 0 from J, leaving 17 bases between them. CDR3 protein: CASSVYRDNSPNYGYTF. CDR3 coding DNA: TGTGCCAGCAGCGTTTACAGGGATAATAGTCCTAACTATGGCTACACCTTC. Drawing the rest from reference TRBV9 and TRBJ1-2, the complete variable domain is DSGVTQTPKHLITATGQRVTLRCSPRSGDLSVYWYQQSLDQGLQFLIQYYNGEERAKGNILERFSAQQFPDLHSELNLSSLELGDSALYFCASSVYRDNSPNYGYTFGSGTRLTVV.

This clonotype has more than one count but fewer than ten. The rearrangement uses TRBV20-1 and TRBJ1-5, with 10 bases lining up with TRBD1. The CDR3 runs 15 residues. The V gene end was trimmed by 6 bases and the J gene end by 4 bases; junction bases not matched to a gene: 9. Germline V lookup: CDR1 DFQATT, CDR2 SNEGSKA (reference sequence). CDR3 sequence (DNA): TGCAGTGCGGAAGGGACAGGGGCCTCTAATCAGCCCCAGCATTTT. Translated: CSAEGTGASNQPQHF.

There are a few counts of this clonotype. J is TRBJ2-3 and V is TRBV29-1; 9 nucleotides line up with TRBD2. V lost 5 bases and J lost 3; bases outside the gene matches: 9. The CDR3 extends over 15 amino acids. The germline V gene encodes CDR1 SQVTM and CDR2 ANQGSEA. CDR3 amino acids: CSVNSLAGLTDTQYF. CDR3 DNA: TGCAGCGTTAACTCCCTAGCGGGGTTGACAGATACGCAGTATTTT.

The DNA for the CDR3 is TGTGCCAGCAGCGAGGGGGTGGGGGGTAAAGACACCGGGGAGCTGTTTTTT. It encodes CASSEGVGGKDTGELFF. The chain combines TRBV9 with TRBJ2-2; D may match TRBD1 or TRBD2 (6 bases each). The germline V and J ends were trimmed by 3 bases and 3 bases, with 18 bases remaining between them. The CDR3 has 17 amino acids. Germline V gives CDR1 SGDLS, CDR2 YYNGEE.

The chain couples TRBV12-3 or TRBV12-4 to TRBJ2-1; TRBD2 aligns across 10 bases. The ends lost 6 bases at V and 7 bases at J; junction bases unmatched: 6. There are 14 residues in the CDR3. CDR3 DNA: TGTGCCAGCAGCCCCCCACTAGCGGGGAATGAGCAGTTCTTC. It encodes CASSPPLAGNEQFF.

V is TRBV3-1 and J is TRBJ1-5; D gene ambiguous. There are 15 residues in the CDR3. Germline CDR1 reads LGHDT; CDR2 reads YNNKEL (reference sequence). The germline V and J ends were trimmed by 0 bases and 10 bases, with 16 bases remaining between them. DNA of the CDR3: TGTGCCAGCAGCCAAGATTTGGAGGGATGGCATCCCCAGCATTTT. It translates to CASSQDLEGWHPQHF.

The chain links TRBV4-3 to TRBJ1-1; D is perhaps TRBD1 (5 bases). This CDR3 has 15 amino acids. V gave up 5 bases and J gave up 5 bases, with 18 bases separating them. CDR1 and CDR2 from the germline V gene are LGHNA and YSLEER. CDR3 DNA sequence: TGCGCCAGCAGCACCGTAGGGGAGGGCCGGACTGAAGCTTTCTTT. It encodes CASSTVGEGRTEAFF.